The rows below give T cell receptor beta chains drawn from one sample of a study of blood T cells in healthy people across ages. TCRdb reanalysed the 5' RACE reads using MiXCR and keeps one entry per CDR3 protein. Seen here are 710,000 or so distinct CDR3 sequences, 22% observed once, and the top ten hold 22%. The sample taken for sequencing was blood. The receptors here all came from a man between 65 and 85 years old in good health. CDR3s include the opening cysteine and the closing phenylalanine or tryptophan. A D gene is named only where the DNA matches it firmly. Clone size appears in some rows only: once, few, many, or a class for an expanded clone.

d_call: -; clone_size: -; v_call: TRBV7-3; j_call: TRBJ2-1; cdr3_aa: CASSQGGLPSYNEQFF; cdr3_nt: TGTGCCAGCAGCCAAGGGGGACTCCCTTCCTACAATGAGCAGTTCTTC
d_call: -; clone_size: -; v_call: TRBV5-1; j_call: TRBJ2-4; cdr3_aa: CASSILAAGQNIQYF; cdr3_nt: TGCGCCAGCAGCATACTAGCAGCGGGCCAAAACATTCAGTACTTC
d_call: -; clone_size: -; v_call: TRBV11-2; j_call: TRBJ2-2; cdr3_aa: CASSLDRPRSGGELFF; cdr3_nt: TGTGCCAGCAGCTTAGATCGACCCAGGTCCGGCGGGGAGCTGTTTTTT
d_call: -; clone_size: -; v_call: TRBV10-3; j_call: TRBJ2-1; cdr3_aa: CAIKGGQRNEQFF; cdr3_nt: TGTGCCATCAAAGGGGGACAACGCAATGAGCAGTTCTTC
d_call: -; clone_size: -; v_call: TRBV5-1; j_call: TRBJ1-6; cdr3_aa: CASSPDGQTYNSPLHF; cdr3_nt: TGCGCCAGCAGCCCGGATGGACAGACTTATAATTCACCCCTCCACTTT
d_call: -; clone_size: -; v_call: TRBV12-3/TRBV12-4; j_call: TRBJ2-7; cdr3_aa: CASSPWGGHSYEQYF; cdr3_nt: TGTGCCAGCAGCCCGTGGGGAGGCCATTCCTACGAGCAGTACTTC
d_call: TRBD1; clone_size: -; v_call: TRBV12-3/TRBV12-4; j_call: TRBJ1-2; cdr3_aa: CASSREGAGYGYTF; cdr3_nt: TGTGCCAGCAGTCGTGAGGGGGCAGGCTATGGCTACACCTTC
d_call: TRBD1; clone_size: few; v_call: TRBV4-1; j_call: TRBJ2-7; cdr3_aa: CASSQDRTGTYEQYF; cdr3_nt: TGCGCCAGCAGCCAAGATCGGACAGGCACCTACGAGCAGTACTTC
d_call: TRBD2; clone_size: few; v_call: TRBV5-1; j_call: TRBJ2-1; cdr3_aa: CASSSSGGPPSYNEQFF; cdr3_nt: TGCGCCAGCAGCTCTAGCGGGGGGCCTCCCTCCTACAATGAGCAGTTCTTC
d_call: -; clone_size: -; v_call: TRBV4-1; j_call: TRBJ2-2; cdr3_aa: CASSQIAGVPNTGELFF; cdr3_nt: TGCGCCAGCAGCCAGATCGCAGGGGTCCCGAACACCGGGGAGCTGTTTTTT
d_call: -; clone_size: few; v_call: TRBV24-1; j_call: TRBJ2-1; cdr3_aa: CATSDQNVRFF; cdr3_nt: TGTGCCACCAGTGACCAGAACGTTCGGTTCTTC
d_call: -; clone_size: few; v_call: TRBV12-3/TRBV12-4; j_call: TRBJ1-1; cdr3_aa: CASRAGPNTEAFF; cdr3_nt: TGTGCCAGCAGGGCCGGGCCTAACACTGAAGCTTTCTTT
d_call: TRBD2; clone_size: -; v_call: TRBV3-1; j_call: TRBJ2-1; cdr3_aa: CASSQALAGGLNEQFF; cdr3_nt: TGTGCCAGCAGCCAAGCACTAGCGGGAGGGCTCAATGAGCAGTTCTTC
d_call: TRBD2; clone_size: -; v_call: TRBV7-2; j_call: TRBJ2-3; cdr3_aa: CASRQMTSGTLITDTQYF; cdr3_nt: TGTGCCAGCAGGCAAATGACTAGCGGGACTTTAATCACAGATACGCAGTATTTT